This TCR beta chain is from a study of T cells in Graves' hyperthyroidism and ophthalmopathy. Using RNA transcripts as the source, TCR beta CDR3 regions were amplified. RT-PCR in the first round (using the HTBI primer set) targeted the TCR CDR3. TCRdb recomputed calls from the multiplex PCR reads with MiXCR, one row per CDR3 protein. The table records around 300,000 distinct CDR3 sequences, about 15% of them present only once. This clonotype was detected ten times or more. Germline V gives CDR1 SGHTA, CDR2 FQGTGA. The CDR3 runs 14 residues. Trimming at V came to 3 bases and at J to 5 bases, leaving 4 bases not matched to a gene.

The chain has TRBV7-3 and TRBJ2-7, with 10 bases identical to TRBD1. The clonotype was recovered from a woman in her twenties or thirties with Graves' hyperthyroidism. The specimen was blood. CDR3 in DNA: TGTGCCAGCAGCTTGACAGGGGGCTGGGACGAGCAGTACTTC. This encodes CASSLTGGWDEQYF.